The 15 T cell receptor beta chains presented below share a single source sample, sequenced in a study of cytomegalovirus exposure and HLA in healthy donors (dated by TCRdb to about 2017). Library creation used the immunoSEQ multiplex PCR assay. A mixture of 60 forward primers for TCR Vbeta segments and 13 reverse primers for TCR Jbeta segments was used in the multiplex PCR. TCRdb took over this immuneACCESS table, retaining in-frame rearrangements with V and J assigned. Such tables are incomplete; in checked studies, under half of the missing clones stem from an unresolved V gene, and the remainder is unexplained. The table for this sample lists about 160,000 clones; approximately 77% of them were counted only once. The biggest ten clones account for approximately 3.7% of the sample. Sequencing was carried out using PBMCs. These receptors came from a young man in good health and CMV-seropositive.

This clone came up a few times. The rearrangement links TRBV6-5 to TRBJ1-6; D may be TRBD1 (6 bases). This CDR3 has 13 amino acids. Germline-derived CDR1 and CDR2 are MNHEY and SVGAGI. The V gene lost 6 bases and the J gene lost 7 bases, with 10 bases spanning the gap. The CDR3 protein is CASSLTGNSPLHF. The CDR3 nucleotides read TGTGCCAGCAGCCTAACAGGGAATTCACCCCTCCACTTT.

The chain has TRBV10-1 and TRBJ1-4, with TRBD1 matching 11 bases. Germline CDR1 is WNHNN and CDR2 is SYGVQD (reference sequence). V trimming: 9 bases; J trimming: 8 bases; junction bases outside the gene matches: 5. The CDR3 has 13 amino acids. Written as DNA, the CDR3 is TGCGCCAGAGGGGGACAGGGGGAGGAAAAACTGTTTTTT. Its protein product is CARGGQGEEKLFF.

The rearrangement uses TRBV5-6 and TRBJ2-1, with 10 bases matching TRBD2. Germline V gene lookup returns CDR1 SGHDT and CDR2 YYEEEE. The CDR3 totals 16 residues. V trimming: 0 bases; J trimming: 9 bases; junction bases outside the gene matches: 9. The CDR3 DNA reads TGTGCCAGCAGCTTGGCTGGGCTAGCGGGGGTCGTTGAGCAGTTCTTC. It codes for CASSLAGLAGVVEQFF.

The chain employs TRBV9 and TRBJ1-3; a weak D match, TRBD1 (6 bases). Germline V gene sequence: CDR1 SGDLS, CDR2 YYNGEE. V gave up 4 bases and J gave up 5 bases, with 13 bases separating them. The CDR3 is 14 amino acids. CDR3 loop: CASSPGTSRNTIYF. The CDR3 DNA is TGTGCCAGCAGCCCCGGGACATCTCGAAACACCATATATTTT.

This clone has only a few counts. This sequence joins TRBV4-1 and TRBJ1-4, with a weak D call TRBD1 (6 bases). Germline lookup yields CDR1 MGHRA and CDR2 YSYEKL. With 3 bases removed from V and 6 bases from J, the gap between germline ends came to 11 bases. The CDR3 has 14 residues. CDR3 sequence reads: CASSQDSAYEKLFF. CDR3 sequence (DNA): TGCGCCAGCAGCCAGGACAGCGCTTATGAAAAACTGTTTTTT.

This clone appeared once. The chain links TRBV7-2 to TRBJ2-5; 7 positions match TRBD2. The trim removed 4 bases at V and 1 base at J, leaving 6 bases unmatched. Germline V gene data show CDR1 as SGHTA and CDR2 as FQGNSA. The CDR3 is made up of 15 amino acids. For the CDR3, the DNA is TGTGCCAGCAGCTCGCTAGCGGTAATCCAAGAGACCCAGTACTTC. Its protein is CASSSLAVIQETQYF.

The rearrangement joins TRBV9 to TRBJ1-1; 9 bases fit TRBD1. CDR3 length equals 17 residues. J gave up 7 bases and V 0 bases, and 13 bases lay outside the gene matches. CDR1 SGDLS and CDR2 YYNGEE come from the germline V gene. The CDR3 DNA sequence: TGTGCCAGCAGCGTAGCCGGGACAGGGCATGGCCCCCTTGAAGCTTTCTTT. It codes for CASSVAGTGHGPLEAFF.

V gene TRBV7-3 combines with J gene TRBJ2-2; 10 bases are shared with TRBD2. The V segment lost 7 bases and the J segment 3 bases; nucleotides outside the gene matches: 8. The CDR3 sequence is 16 residues long. Germline CDR1 SGHTA, CDR2 FQGTGA. The CDR3 DNA reads TGTGCCAGCAACAAGCGGGGGGGCCGGGACACCGGGGAGCTGTTTTTT. It is translated as CASNKRGGRDTGELFF.

The chain recombines TRBV7-9 with TRBJ1-2; D is possibly TRBD1 (5 bases). The ends were cut back, 6 bases at V and 3 bases at J, with 11 bases in the middle. The CDR3 extends over 13 amino acids. Per germline, CDR1 SEHNR and CDR2 FQNEAQ (reference sequence). CDR3: CASSYDSDYGYTF. In DNA form, the CDR3 reads TGTGCCAGCAGTTACGACAGCGACTATGGCTACACCTTC. The entire variable domain, with the rest obtained from reference TRBV7-9 and TRBJ1-2, is as follows: DTGVSQNPRHKITKRGQNVTFRCDPISEHNRLYWYRQTLGQGPEFLTYFQNEAQLEKSRLLSDRFSAERPKGSFSTLEIQRTEQGDSAMYLCASSYDSDYGYTFGSGTRLTVV.

The chain uses TRBV6-1 and TRBJ2-5, with D unclear. The CDR3 loop spans 12 amino acids. V was clipped by 6 bases and J by 5 bases, with 10 bases between them. Germline V gene lookup returns CDR1 MNHNS and CDR2 SASEGT. CDR3 loop: CASRVYQETQYF. CDR3 in DNA: TGTGCCAGCAGGGTTTATCAGGAGACCCAGTACTTC.

V and J are TRBV6-5 and TRBJ2-3; 11 nucleotides line up with TRBD2. The CDR3 runs 15 residues. Unmatched junction bases numbered 5, after V lost 4 bases and J lost 5 bases. Germline CDR1 reads MNHEY; CDR2 reads SVGAGI. DNA for the CDR3: TGTGCCAGCAGTTCTCTAGCGGGGGGACGAGATACGCAGTATTTT. Amino acids: CASSSLAGGRDTQYF.

This clone was seen once. The rearrangement joins TRBV10-3 to TRBJ2-7, with D possibly being TRBD1 (6 bases). Trimming pared 2 bases from V and 3 bases from J, leaving 8 bases between. Per the germline V gene, CDR1 is ENHRY and CDR2 is SYGVKD. This CDR3 comprises 13 residues. The CDR3 is CAISEQGYYEQYF. The CDR3 DNA reads as TGTGCCATCAGTGAGCAGGGGTACTACGAGCAGTACTTC.

The chain joins TRBV2 to TRBJ2-7; 7 bases agree with TRBD1. With V trimmed by 6 bases and J by 7 bases, 6 bases remained unmatched. The CDR3 consists of 12 residues. Per the germline V gene, CDR1 is SNHLY and CDR2 is FYNNEI. In DNA, the CDR3 is TGTGCCAGCAGGAGGACAGGCTGGGAGCAGTACTTC. It yields the protein CASRRTGWEQYF. Full variable domain (rest looked up from reference TRBV2 and TRBJ2-7): EPEVTQTPSHQVTQMGQEVILRCVPISNHLYFYWYRQILGQKVEFLVSFYNNEISEKSEIFDDQFSVERPDGSNFTLKIRSTKLEDSAMYFCASRRTGWEQYFGPGTRLTVT.

The chain's CDR3 is CASSLFGEATEAFF. The CDR3 nucleotides read TGTGCCAGCAGTTTATTTGGGGAGGCCACTGAAGCTTTCTTT. The J gene is TRBJ1-1, the V gene TRBV27, with unresolved D. CDR1 and CDR2 from the germline V gene are MNHEY and SMNVEV (reference sequence). CDR3 length equals 14 residues. The V gene lost 1 base and the J gene lost 4 bases, with 10 bases spanning the gap.

The chain couples TRBV7-3 to TRBJ2-5; 7 bases agree with TRBD1. Germline V gene lookup returns CDR1 SGHTA and CDR2 FQGTGA. Trimming took 3 bases from V and 1 from J; bases not matched to a gene: 5. The CDR3 loop spans 15 amino acids. The CDR3 here is CASSFLGTAQETQYF. The CDR3 DNA follows: TGTGCCAGCAGCTTCTTGGGGACAGCCCAAGAGACCCAGTACTTC.